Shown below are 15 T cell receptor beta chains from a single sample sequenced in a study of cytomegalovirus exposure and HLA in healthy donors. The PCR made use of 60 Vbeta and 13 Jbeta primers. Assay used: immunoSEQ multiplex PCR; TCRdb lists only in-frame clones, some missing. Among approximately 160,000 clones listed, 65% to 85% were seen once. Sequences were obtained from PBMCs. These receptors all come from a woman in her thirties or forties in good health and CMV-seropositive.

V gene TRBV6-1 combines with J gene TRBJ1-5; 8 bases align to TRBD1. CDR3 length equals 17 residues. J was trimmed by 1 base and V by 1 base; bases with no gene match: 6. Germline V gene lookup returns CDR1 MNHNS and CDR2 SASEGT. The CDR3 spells CASSEDNRGSSNQPQHF. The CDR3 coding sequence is TGTGCCAGCAGTGAAGACAACAGGGGGAGCAGCAATCAGCCCCAGCATTTT.

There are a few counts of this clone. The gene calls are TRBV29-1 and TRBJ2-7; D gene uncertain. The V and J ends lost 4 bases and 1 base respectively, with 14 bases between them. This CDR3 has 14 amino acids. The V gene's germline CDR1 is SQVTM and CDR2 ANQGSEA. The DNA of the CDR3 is TGCAGCGTTGCTGTTACAGTTTCATCCTACGAGCAGTACTTC. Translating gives CSVAVTVSSYEQYF.

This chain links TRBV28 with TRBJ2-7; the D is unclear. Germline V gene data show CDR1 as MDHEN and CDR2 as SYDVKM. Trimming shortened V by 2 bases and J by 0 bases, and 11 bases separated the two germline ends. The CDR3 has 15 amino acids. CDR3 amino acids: CASSLARPSSYEQYF. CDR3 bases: TGTGCCAGCAGTTTAGCCAGGCCAAGCTCCTACGAGCAGTACTTC.

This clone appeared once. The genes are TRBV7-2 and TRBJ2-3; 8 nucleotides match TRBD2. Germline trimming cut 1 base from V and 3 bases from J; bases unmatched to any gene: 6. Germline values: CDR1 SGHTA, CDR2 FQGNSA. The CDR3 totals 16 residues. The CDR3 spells CASSLVRGGRTDTQYF. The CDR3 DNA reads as TGTGCCAGCAGCTTAGTTCGGGGGGGCAGGACAGATACGCAGTATTTT.

CDR3 sequence reads: CASSTLGGEQYF. DNA for the CDR3: TGTGCCAGCAGTACACTGGGAGGGGAGCAGTACTTC. The chain recombines TRBV7-9 with TRBJ2-7; 7 positions match TRBD2. The CDR3 extends over 12 amino acids. The germline CDR1 and CDR2 sequences are SEHNR and FQNEAQ (reference sequence). The junction had 6 bases not matched to a gene; V was cut back by 6 bases and J by 7 bases.

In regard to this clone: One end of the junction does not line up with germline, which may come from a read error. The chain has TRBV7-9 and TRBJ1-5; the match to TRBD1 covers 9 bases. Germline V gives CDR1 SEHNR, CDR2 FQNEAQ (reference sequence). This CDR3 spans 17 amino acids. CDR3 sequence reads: CSSSLDRGGLFDQPQHF. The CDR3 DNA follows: TGTTCCAGCAGCTTGGACAGGGGAGGTCTGTTCGATCAGCCCCAGCATTTT. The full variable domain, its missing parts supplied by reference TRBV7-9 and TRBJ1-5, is DTGVSQNPRHKITKRGQNVTFRCDPISEHNRLYWYRQTLGQGPEFLTYFQNEAQLEKSRLLSDRFSAERPKGSFSTLEIQRTEQGDSAMYLCSSSLDRGGLFDQPQHFGDGTRLSIL.

The CDR3 spells CASREDRLTGELFF. CDR3 nucleotide sequence: TGTGCCAGCAGAGAAGACAGACTCACCGGGGAGCTGTTTTTT. The chain employs TRBV7-2 and TRBJ2-2; a weak D match, TRBD1 (5 bases). Germline-derived CDR1 and CDR2 are SGHTA and FQGNSA. The CDR3 is 14 amino acids. Trimming stripped 6 bases from V and 4 bases from J, with 12 bases between.

CDR3 coding DNA: TGTGCCAGCAGTGGTAATGAGCTAGTGAACACTGAAGCTTTCTTT. This sequence encodes CASSGNELVNTEAFF. The V call is TRBV2, the J call TRBJ1-1; unclear D gene. Germline V CDR1 and CDR2: SNHLY, FYNNEI. This CDR3 comprises 15 residues. The V gene lost 4 bases and the J gene lost 0 bases, with 12 bases spanning the gap.

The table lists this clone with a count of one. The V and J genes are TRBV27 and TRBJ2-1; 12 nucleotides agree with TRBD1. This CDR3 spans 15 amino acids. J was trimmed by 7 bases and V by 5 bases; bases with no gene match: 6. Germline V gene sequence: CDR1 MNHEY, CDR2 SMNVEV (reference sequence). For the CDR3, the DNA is TGTGCCAGCAGTCCGGGGACAGGGGGCTCTAATGAGCAGTTCTTC. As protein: CASSPGTGGSNEQFF.

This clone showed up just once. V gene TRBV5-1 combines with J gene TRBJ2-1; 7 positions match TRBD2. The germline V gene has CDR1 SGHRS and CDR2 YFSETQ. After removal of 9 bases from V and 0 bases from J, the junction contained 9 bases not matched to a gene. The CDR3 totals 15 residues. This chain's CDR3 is CATNPGGSSYNEQFF. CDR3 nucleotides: TGCGCCACCAACCCCGGGGGGAGCTCCTACAATGAGCAGTTCTTC.

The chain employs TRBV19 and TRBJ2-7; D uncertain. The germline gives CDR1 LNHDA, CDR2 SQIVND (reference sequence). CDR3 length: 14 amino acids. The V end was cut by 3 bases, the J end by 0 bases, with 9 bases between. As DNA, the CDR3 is TGTGCCAGTAGTATTACTTCTAGCTCCTACGAGCAGTACTTC. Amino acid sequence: CASSITSSSYEQYF. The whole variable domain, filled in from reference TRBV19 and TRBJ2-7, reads DGGITQSPKYLFRKEGQNVTLSCEQNLNHDAMYWYRQDPGQGLRLIYYSQIVNDFQKGDIAEGYSVSREKKESFPLTVTSAQKNPTAFYLCASSITSSSYEQYFGPGTRLTVT.

The CDR3 reads CASSDRQGGGYTF. The DNA for the CDR3 is TGTGCCAGCAGTGACCGACAGGGCGGTGGCTACACCTTC. The V and J genes are TRBV6-6 and TRBJ1-2; 7 nucleotides line up with TRBD1. CDR3 size: 13 residues. From germline, CDR1 is MNHNY and CDR2 SVGAGI (reference sequence). Unmatched junction bases numbered 7, after V lost 5 bases and J lost 7 bases.

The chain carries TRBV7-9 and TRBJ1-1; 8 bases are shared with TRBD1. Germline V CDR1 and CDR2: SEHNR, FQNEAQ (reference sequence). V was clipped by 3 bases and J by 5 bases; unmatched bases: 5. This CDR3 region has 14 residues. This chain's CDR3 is CASSFGQGFTEAFF. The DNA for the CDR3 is TGTGCCAGCAGCTTCGGACAGGGTTTTACTGAAGCTTTCTTT.

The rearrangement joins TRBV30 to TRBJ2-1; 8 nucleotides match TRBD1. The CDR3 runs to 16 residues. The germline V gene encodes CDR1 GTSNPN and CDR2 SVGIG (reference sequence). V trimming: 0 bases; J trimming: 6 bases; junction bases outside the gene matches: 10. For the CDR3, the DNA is TGTGCCTGGAGTGTCGATGGGCAGGGGGCTTTCAATGAGCAGTTCTTC. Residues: CAWSVDGQGAFNEQFF.

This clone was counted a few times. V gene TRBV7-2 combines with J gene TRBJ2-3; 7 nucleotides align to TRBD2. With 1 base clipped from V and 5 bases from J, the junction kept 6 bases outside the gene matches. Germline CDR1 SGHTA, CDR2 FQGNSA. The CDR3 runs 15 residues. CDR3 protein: CASSLVGGRGDTQYF. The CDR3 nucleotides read TGTGCCAGCAGCTTAGTGGGCGGGAGAGGAGATACGCAGTATTTT. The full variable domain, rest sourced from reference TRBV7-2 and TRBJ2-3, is GAGVSQSPSNKVTEKGKDVELRCDPISGHTALYWYRQSLGQGLEFLIYFQGNSAPDKSGLPSDRFSAERTGGSVSTLTIQRTQQEDSAVYLCASSLVGGRGDTQYFGPGTRLTVL.